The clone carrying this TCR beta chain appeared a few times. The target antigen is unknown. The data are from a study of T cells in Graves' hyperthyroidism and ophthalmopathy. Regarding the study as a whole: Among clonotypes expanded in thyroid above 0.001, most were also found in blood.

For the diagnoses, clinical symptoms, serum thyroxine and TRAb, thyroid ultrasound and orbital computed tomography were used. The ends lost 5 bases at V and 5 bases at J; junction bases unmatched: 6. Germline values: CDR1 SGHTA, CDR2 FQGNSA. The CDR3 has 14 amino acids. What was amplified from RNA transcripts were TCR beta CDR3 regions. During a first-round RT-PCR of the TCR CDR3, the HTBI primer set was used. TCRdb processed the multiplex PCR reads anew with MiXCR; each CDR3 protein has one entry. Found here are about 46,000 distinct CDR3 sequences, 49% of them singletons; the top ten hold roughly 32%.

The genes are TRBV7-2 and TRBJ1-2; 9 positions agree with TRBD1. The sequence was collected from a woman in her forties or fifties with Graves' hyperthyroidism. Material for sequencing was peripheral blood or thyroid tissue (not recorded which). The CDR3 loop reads CASSLQGAGYGYTF. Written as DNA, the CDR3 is TGTGCCAGCAGCCTACAGGGGGCTGGGTATGGCTACACCTTC.